The TCR beta chain described here comes from a study of blood T cells in healthy people across ages. The V end lost 0 bases, the J end lost 2 bases, and 17 bases lay between the germline ends. There are 18 residues in the CDR3. The germline CDR1 and CDR2 sequences are KGHSH and LQKENI. Concerning this clonotype: Its cognate antigen is unknown.

Study results and limitations: Higher diversity and more naive CD4+ cells were features of long-lived donors, compared to aged donors.

A J-beta primer mix and a sample-barcoded 5' primer were used in a second PCR of roughly 7 to 12 cycles. TCRdb independently ran MiXCR on the 5' RACE reads; one entry per CDR3 protein. The data contain around 1,000,000 distinct CDR3 sequences, more than 30% of them singletons. Every donor gave 8.5 to 10 milliliters of peripheral blood. The specimen sequenced was blood. This TCR came from a man aged 18 to 35 in good health. The gene calls are TRBV18 and TRBJ2-4; D might be TRBD1 or TRBD2, each matching 5 bases. CDR3 region: CASSPPRGGFYTKNIQYF. CDR3 sequence (DNA): TGTGCCAGCTCACCACCGAGGGGCGGGTTTTATACCAAAAACATTCAGTACTTC.